These 32 T cell receptor beta chains share one sample of origin, sequenced in a study of blood T cells in healthy people across ages (dated by TCRdb to between 2014 and 2016). The library came from 5' RACE. The sample was run on an Illumina HiSeq 2500. The second PCR ran for roughly 7 to 11 cycles and used a J-beta primer mix along with a sample-barcoded 5' primer. TCRdb itself trimmed the public reads at Q25 with fastp, ran MiXCR and retained productive beta chains. Every CDR3 protein is listed once, alongside the most common genes and DNA of its rows. This sample gives 1.4 million or so distinct CDR3 sequences in total; roughly two fifths of them show up just once. About 4% of the sample rests with the top ten. The material sequenced was blood. The receptors originated from a woman aged 18-29 years in good health.

This clonotype was observed a handful of times. The chain carries TRBV6-2 or TRBV6-3 and TRBJ2-1, with D tentatively TRBD2 (6 bases). This CDR3 has 14 amino acids. Trimming cost V 3 bases and J 7 bases, with 13 bases left between them. CDR1 and CDR2 from the germline V gene are MNHEY and SVGEGT. The CDR3 reads CASSYRGGTNEQFF. For the CDR3, the DNA is TGTGCCAGCAGTTATCGTGGAGGGACTAATGAGCAGTTCTTC.

V gene TRBV6-2 or TRBV6-3 combines with J gene TRBJ1-2; D perhaps matches TRBD1 (5 bases). CDR3 length equals 15 residues. Germline CDR1 and CDR2: MNHEY and SVGEGT. V was clipped by 2 bases and J by 6 bases, with 16 bases between them. Here the CDR3 reads CASSYGRGWRHGYTF. The CDR3, as DNA: TGTGCCAGCAGTTACGGGAGGGGATGGAGACATGGCTACACCTTC.

This chain joins TRBV7-6 and TRBJ2-4; D might be TRBD1 (6 bases). Germline loops: CDR1 SGHVS, CDR2 FNYEAQ. The CDR3 extends over 14 amino acids. V lost 5 bases, J lost 8 bases, and 16 bases lay in between. This chain's CDR3 is CASSLTGPKDIQYF. CDR3 DNA: TGTGCCAGCAGCCTGACAGGTCCGAAAGACATTCAGTACTTC. Drawing the rest from reference TRBV7-6 and TRBJ2-4, the complete variable domain is GAGVSQSPRYKVTKRGQDVALRCDPISGHVSLYWYRQALGQGPEFLTYFNYEAQQDKSGLPNDRFSAERPEGSISTLTIQRTEQRDSAMYRCASSLTGPKDIQYFGAGTRLSVL.

The chain carries TRBV7-3 and TRBJ1-1; D is perhaps TRBD1 (6 bases). The CDR3 runs to 15 residues. From germline, CDR1 is SGHTA and CDR2 FQGTGA. Trimming took off 5 bases at V and 0 bases at J, with 13 bases between the two ends. As DNA, the CDR3 is TGTGCCAGCAGCCCCCAGGGGAATATGAACACTGAAGCTTTCTTT. It codes for CASSPQGNMNTEAFF.

This clonotype has only a few counts. The chain is built from TRBV20-1 and TRBJ2-7; 8 positions agree with TRBD2. V dropped 6 bases and J dropped 7; count of bases not matched to a gene: 11. This CDR3 contains 13 residues. Germline V gives CDR1 DFQATT, CDR2 SNEGSKA (reference sequence). CDR3 amino acids: CSAMAQPGGEQYF. The CDR3 DNA follows: TGCAGTGCCATGGCGCAACCGGGAGGGGAGCAGTACTTC.

This clonotype was observed a few times. CDR3 protein: CASSPPYFRNEQFF. CDR3 sequence (DNA): TGTGCCAGCTCACCACCCTACTTTCGGAATGAGCAGTTCTTC. The J gene is TRBJ2-1, the V gene TRBV18, with D unclear. The CDR3 runs 14 residues. Germline V lookup: CDR1 KGHSH, CDR2 LQKENI. V was pared by 0 bases and J by 7 bases, with 10 bases between. The full variable domain, in which reference TRBV18 and TRBJ2-1 provide the parts outside the CDR3, is NAGVMQNPRHLVRRRGQEARLRCSPMKGHSHVYWYRQLPEEGLKFMVYLQKENIIDESGMPKERFSAEFPKEGPSILRIQQVVRGDSAAYFCASSPPYFRNEQFFGPGTRLTVL.

This clonotype came up many times. The V call is TRBV7-2, the J call TRBJ2-3; 7 bases map to TRBD2. In germline, CDR1 is SGHTA, CDR2 FQGNSA. V shed 4 bases and J 3 bases; nucleotides not matched to a gene: 7. CDR3 length: 15 amino acids. DNA of the CDR3: TGTGCCAGCAGCTGGACTAGTTTCGGAACAGATACGCAGTATTTT. Translated: CASSWTSFGTDTQYF.

The J gene is TRBJ1-1, the V gene TRBV7-2; D is undetermined. V was cut by 3 bases and J by 3 bases, with 11 bases left in between. This CDR3 has 14 amino acids. Germline values: CDR1 SGHTA, CDR2 FQGNSA. The CDR3 DNA sequence: TGTGCCAGCAGCTTTATCGGCGGGGACACTGAAGCTTTCTTT. It specifies CASSFIGGDTEAFF.

This chain connects TRBV9 to TRBJ2-7; the D gene is possibly TRBD2 (5 bases). The CDR3 is 14 residues long. Trimming cost V 3 bases and J 2 bases, with 12 bases left between them. Germline V gene data show CDR1 as SGDLS and CDR2 as YYNGEE. CDR3 DNA: TGTGCCAGCAGCGAAGGAGGCTATACCTACGAGCAGTACTTC. It translates to CASSEGGYTYEQYF.

The chain combines TRBV3-1 with TRBJ2-1; D is unclear. The CDR3 covers 14 residues. Germline loops: CDR1 LGHDT, CDR2 YNNKEL (reference sequence). V lost 2 bases, J lost 9 bases, and 14 bases lay in between. CDR3 residues: CASSQLIVAIEQFF. The CDR3 DNA follows: TGTGCCAGCAGCCAATTGATCGTCGCTATTGAGCAGTTCTTC.

This clonotype was observed a few times. This chain joins TRBV6-1 and TRBJ1-6; the D gene is possibly TRBD1 (5 bases). The CDR3 consists of 12 residues. V lost 9 bases and J lost 5, with 8 bases in between. Germline V gene lookup returns CDR1 MNHNS and CDR2 SASEGT. The CDR3 loop reads CASKGNNSPLHF. DNA for the CDR3: TGTGCCAGTAAGGGGAATAATTCACCCCTCCACTTT.

The V call is TRBV27, the J call TRBJ2-7; TRBD2 might be the D (6 bases). Trimming removed 8 bases at V and 8 bases at J, with 16 bases between. Germline V gene data show CDR1 as MNHEY and CDR2 as SMNVEV (reference sequence). This CDR3 is 12 amino acids long. The CDR3 spells CASRGWGYKQYF. The CDR3 coding sequence is TGTGCCAGCCGGGGGTGGGGGTACAAGCAGTACTTC.

This clonotype was recorded only once. The chain employs TRBV6-2 or TRBV6-3 and TRBJ2-1; D ambiguous. V was trimmed by 5 bases and J by 5 bases, leaving 22 bases between them. The length of the CDR3 is 17 residues. The germline V gene has CDR1 MNHEY and CDR2 SVGEGT. CDR3 in DNA: TGTGCCAGCAGTAAAATCTGGCTGAGCGTCGACGACAATGAGCAGTTCTTC. Translation: CASSKIWLSVDDNEQFF.

J is TRBJ2-7 and V is TRBV29-1; D remains unclear. The CDR3 is 14 amino acids. Trimming left V 3 bases short and J 1 base short, with 13 bases between. The germline V gene encodes CDR1 SQVTM and CDR2 ANQGSEA. CDR3 DNA sequence: TGCAGCGTTGATCGAGGCTCGAATTCCTACGAGCAGTACTTC. It is translated as CSVDRGSNSYEQYF.

The chain couples TRBV5-4 to TRBJ2-1; TRBD1 might be the D (5 bases). The CDR3 length is 13 residues. Trimming took off 6 bases at V and 15 bases at J, with 22 bases between the two ends. In germline, CDR1 is SGHNT, CDR2 YYREEE (reference sequence). The DNA of the CDR3 is TGTGCCAGCACCCCATCTTGGACAACTGTGCGGTTCTTC. Translated, it gives CASTPSWTTVRFF.

The CDR3, as DNA: TGCGCCAGCAGCTTAATGGGACAGGGGACTTACAATGAGCAGTTCTTC. It is translated as CASSLMGQGTYNEQFF. The chain has TRBV5-1 and TRBJ2-1, with 10 positions matching TRBD1. Germline trimming cut 2 bases from V and 4 bases from J; bases unmatched to any gene: 6. The CDR3 is 16 residues long. Germline V lookup: CDR1 SGHRS, CDR2 YFSETQ.

This clonotype was found a few times. With a much larger clone just one base away, this may be a read error. The chain carries TRBV12-3 or TRBV12-4 and TRBJ2-3, with 7 bases aligning to TRBD2. V lost 6 bases and J lost 7; bases outside the gene matches: 13. The CDR3 extends over 15 amino acids. Here the CDR3 DNA reads TGTGCCAGCAGCCGTGGAGGAGCGGGAAGGAATACGCAGTATTTT. Residues: CASSRGGAGRNTQYF.

With regard to this clonotype: Germline and junction disagree at one end, which may indicate a read error. DNA for the CDR3: TGTGCCGGCAGCTTCTCGGGGGCAGGGAACACTGAAGCTTTCTTT. Its translation: CAGSFSGAGNTEAFF. V is TRBV5-5 and J is TRBJ1-1, with D possibly matching TRBD1 (6 bases). The CDR3 has 15 residues. Germline V gene data show CDR1 as SGHKS and CDR2 as YYEKEE (reference sequence). The variable domain in full, completed from reference TRBV5-5 and TRBJ1-1, reads DAGVTQSPTHLIKTRGQQVTLRCSPISGHKSVSWYQQVLGQGPQFIFQYYEKEERGRGNFPDRFSARQFPNYSSELNVNALLLGDSALYLCAGSFSGAGNTEAFFGQGTRLTVV.

This sequence joins TRBV12-3 or TRBV12-4 and TRBJ1-4; weak D call: TRBD1 (5 bases). The CDR3 covers 16 residues. Deletions cut 4 bases from V and 7 bases from J, with 19 bases between. The CDR3 loop is CASSSPVMTVFEKLFF. The CDR3 DNA follows: TGTGCCAGCAGTTCCCCCGTAATGACAGTGTTTGAAAAACTGTTTTTT.

The rearrangement links TRBV10-3 to TRBJ1-2, with D unclear. V was trimmed by 2 bases and J by 1 base, leaving 11 bases between them. CDR3 length equals 15 residues. Germline V CDR1 and CDR2: ENHRY, SYGVKD. CDR3 sequence reads: CAISEGSAVNYGYTF. As DNA, the CDR3 is TGTGCCATCAGTGAGGGCAGCGCCGTTAACTATGGCTACACCTTC.

In its sample, this clonotype was seen a few times. V gene TRBV7-6 combines with J gene TRBJ1-1; TRBD1 matches 9 bases. Germline trimming cut 4 bases from V and 6 bases from J; bases unmatched to any gene: 3. The germline CDR1 and CDR2 sequences are SGHVS and FNYEAQ. The CDR3 extends over 13 amino acids. CDR3 residues: CASSWDREAEAFF. CDR3 DNA: TGTGCCAGCAGCTGGGACAGGGAAGCTGAAGCTTTCTTT.

This clonotype was seen a few times. The CDR3 sequence: CASSSTSGTNTEQFF. The CDR3 nucleotides are TGTGCCAGCAGCTCGACTAGCGGGACGAACACTGAGCAGTTCTTC. This chain connects TRBV28 to TRBJ2-1, with 11 positions matching TRBD2. Germline loops: CDR1 MDHEN, CDR2 SYDVKM. With 6 bases clipped from V and 9 bases from J, the junction kept 10 bases outside the gene matches. This CDR3 is 15 amino acids long.

This clonotype was recorded a few times. This chain uses TRBV12-3 or TRBV12-4 with TRBJ2-4; unclear D gene. V was shortened by 6 bases and J by 9 bases, with 24 bases between the two germline ends. This CDR3 region has 16 residues. CDR3 protein: CASSYEQTLRDGIQYF. The CDR3, as DNA: TGTGCCAGCAGCTATGAGCAGACGTTGAGAGATGGCATTCAGTACTTC.

This clonotype was counted only a few times. DNA of the CDR3: TGTGCCAGCAGCCGGGACTCGAGCTCCTACGAGCAGTACTTC. Protein product: CASSRDSSSYEQYF. V and J are TRBV12-3 or TRBV12-4 and TRBJ2-7, with a possible D match to TRBD2 (6 bases). The CDR3 sequence is 14 residues long. Trimming stripped 6 bases from V and 0 bases from J, with 12 bases between.

This clonotype was counted a few times. The chain combines TRBV11-2 with TRBJ2-5; the D gene could be TRBD1 or TRBD2 (5 bases each). The CDR3 contains 16 residues. Germline values: CDR1 SGHAT, CDR2 FQNNGV. V dropped 3 bases and J dropped 5 bases, with 19 bases sitting between them. This CDR3 is CASSFEGTIKRETQYF. Written as DNA, the CDR3 is TGTGCCAGCAGCTTCGAAGGGACCATAAAAAGGGAGACCCAGTACTTC.

J is TRBJ1-2 and V is TRBV13; D not certain. Per germline, CDR1 PRHDT and CDR2 FYEKMQ (reference sequence). V was clipped by 4 bases and J by 4 bases, with 22 bases between them. The CDR3 has 17 residues. This CDR3 reads CASSSLSSPFEAYGYTF. Written as DNA, the CDR3 is TGTGCCAGCAGCTCCTTGTCCTCCCCCTTCGAGGCCTATGGCTACACCTTC.

In this sample, this clonotype turned up a few times. The gene calls are TRBV5-1 and TRBJ1-5, with TRBD1 matching over 8 bases. The V and J ends lost 4 bases and 1 base, in that order; junction bases with no gene match: 4. CDR3 size: 15 residues. Germline loops: CDR1 SGHRS, CDR2 YFSETQ. In DNA, the CDR3 is TGCGCCAGCAGCAGGACAGGGCAGAGCAATCAGCCCCAGCATTTT. It translates to CASSRTGQSNQPQHF. Full variable domain (remainder filled in from reference TRBV5-1 and TRBJ1-5): KAGVTQTPRYLIKTRGQQVTLSCSPISGHRSVSWYQQTPGQGLQFLFEYFSETQRNKGNFPGRFSGRQFSNSRSEMNVSTLELGDSALYLCASSRTGQSNQPQHFGDGTRLSIL.

This clonotype was detected only a few times. The V and J genes are TRBV2 and TRBJ2-1, with D possibly TRBD2 on 5 matching bases. CDR3 length equals 12 residues. CDR1 and CDR2 (germline): SNHLY, FYNNEI. V was pared by 6 bases and J by 5 bases, with 8 bases between. The CDR3 reads CASSGLHNEQFF. Written as DNA, the CDR3 is TGTGCCAGCAGCGGACTTCACAATGAGCAGTTCTTC.

The gene calls are TRBV5-1 and TRBJ2-7, with D unresolved. CDR1 and CDR2 (germline): SGHRS, YFSETQ. V was clipped by 0 bases and J by 3 bases, with 10 bases between them. CDR3 size: 14 residues. The CDR3: CASSLGVAFYEQYF. The CDR3 DNA sequence: TGCGCCAGCAGCTTGGGGGTGGCTTTCTACGAGCAGTACTTC.

In its sample, this clonotype was seen a few times. This chain links TRBV20-1 with TRBJ1-4; D gene unclear. This CDR3 comprises 13 residues. Trimming cost V 6 bases and J 8 bases, with 16 bases left between them. CDR1 and CDR2 (germline): DFQATT, SNEGSKA (reference sequence). This CDR3 is CSASTGYEEKLFF. CDR3 DNA sequence: TGCAGTGCAAGCACCGGGTATGAAGAAAAACTGTTTTTT.

The J gene is TRBJ2-4, the V gene TRBV6-1; D assignment may be TRBD1 or TRBD2 (6 bases each). The J call may be mistaken, given a closer DNA end match to TRBJ2-7. From germline, CDR1 is MNHNS and CDR2 SASEGT. This CDR3 is 15 amino acids long. CDR3 bases: TGTGCCAGCAGTGAAGGGAGGGGGGTCCTCATCGAGCAGTACTTC. Translated, it gives CASSEGRGVLIEQYF.

This chain uses TRBV20-1 with TRBJ2-1, with 9 bases aligning to TRBD2. The CDR3 totals 17 residues. Germline V lookup: CDR1 DFQATT, CDR2 SNEGSKA (reference sequence). The V gene end was trimmed by 6 bases and the J gene end by 0 bases; junction bases not matched to a gene: 12. DNA for the CDR3: TGCAGTGCCCCCCTCTGGAGCGGGGGGAGCTCCTACAATGAGCAGTTCTTC. Its translation is CSAPLWSGGSSYNEQFF.